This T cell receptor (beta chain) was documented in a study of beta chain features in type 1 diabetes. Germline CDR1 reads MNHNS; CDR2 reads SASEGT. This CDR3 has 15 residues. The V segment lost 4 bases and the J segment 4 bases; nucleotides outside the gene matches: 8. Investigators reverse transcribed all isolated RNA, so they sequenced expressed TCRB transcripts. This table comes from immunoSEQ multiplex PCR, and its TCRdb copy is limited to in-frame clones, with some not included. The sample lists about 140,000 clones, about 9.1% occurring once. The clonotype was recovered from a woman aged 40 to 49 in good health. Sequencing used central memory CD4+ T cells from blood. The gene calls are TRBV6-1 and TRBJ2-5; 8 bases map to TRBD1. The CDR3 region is CASSVLTGAGETQYF. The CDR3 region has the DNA TGTGCCAGCAGTGTTCTGACAGGGGCGGGAGAGACCCAGTACTTC.